This entry lists 22 T cell receptor beta chains sequenced from one sample in a study of blood T cell repertoires in COVID-19. Only in-frame clones appear in the TCRdb table, and some are missing; sequencing was by immunoSEQ multiplex PCR. The table shows under 200,000 clones, with approximately 91% occurring only once. The specimen sequenced was peripheral blood. The receptor source for this set is a man in his fifties or sixties with acute or convalescent COVID-19.

The rearrangement links TRBV7-3 to TRBJ1-1; 7 bases map to TRBD1. Germline assignment: CDR1 SGHTA and CDR2 FQGTGA. The CDR3 has 14 amino acids. V lost 2 bases, J lost 1 base, and 1 base stayed unmatched. CDR3 loop: CASSLQGENTEAFF. DNA for the CDR3: TGTGCCAGCAGCTTACAGGGGGAGAACACTGAAGCTTTCTTT.

This clone was counted a few times. The gene calls are TRBV6-2 or TRBV6-3 and TRBJ1-2; perhaps TRBD1 as D (6 bases). This CDR3 region has 14 residues. Trimming cost V 2 bases and J 5 bases, with 12 bases left between them. Per the germline V gene, CDR1 is MNHEY and CDR2 is SVGEGT. The CDR3 coding sequence is TGTGCCAGCAGTTACGGGGGCGCCGGGTATGGCTACACCTTC. Encoded protein: CASSYGGAGYGYTF.

This rearrangement joins TRBV5-1 to TRBJ2-3, with TRBD1 as a possible D gene (6 bases). This CDR3 comprises 13 residues. Per the germline V gene, CDR1 is SGHRS and CDR2 is YFSETQ. Trimming removed 6 bases from V and 1 base from J, with 9 bases in between. For the CDR3, the DNA is TGCGCCAGCACCAGGACAGGCACAGATACGCAGTATTTT. Translation gives CASTRTGTDTQYF.

The CDR3: CASSPTRAIIGPGGMMSEAFF. The CDR3 bases are TGTGCCAGCAGCCCCACCCGTGCTATCATCGGGCCAGGGGGCATGATGTCTGAAGCTTTCTTT. V usage is TRBV7-3 and J usage is TRBJ1-1, with 8 bases fitting TRBD1. This CDR3 spans 21 amino acids. The V and J ends lost 5 bases and 6 bases, in that order; junction bases with no gene match: 29. CDR1 SGHTA and CDR2 FQGTGA come from the germline V gene.

J is TRBJ2-2 and V is TRBV28; TRBD1 is a possible D gene (6 bases). CDR1 MDHEN and CDR2 SYDVKM come from the germline V gene. The CDR3 totals 14 residues. V lost 8 bases and J lost 5, with 15 bases in between. CDR3 DNA sequence: TGTGCCAGCTCCCCGGGACATTGGACCGGGGAGCTGTTTTTT. Protein product: CASSPGHWTGELFF.

The chain employs TRBV6-5 and TRBJ1-6, with 7 bases fitting TRBD1. Germline V gives CDR1 MNHEY, CDR2 SVGAGI. V lost 8 bases and J lost 7; bases outside the gene matches: 5. The CDR3 length is 13 residues. CDR3: CASRTGVNSPLHF. The CDR3 DNA sequence: TGTGCCAGCCGAACAGGGGTGAATTCACCCCTCCACTTT.

This chain uses TRBV19 with TRBJ1-2, with a possible D match to TRBD1 (6 bases). CDR3 size: 17 residues. Looked up from germline, CDR1 is LNHDA and CDR2 is SQIVND (reference sequence). Trimming left V 1 base short and J 4 bases short, with 19 bases between. CDR3 residues: CASSIVPNRADSYGYTF. CDR3 in DNA: TGTGCCAGTAGTATAGTGCCGAACAGGGCGGACAGCTATGGCTACACCTTC.

The rearrangement joins TRBV5-4 to TRBJ1-2; no reliable D call. Looked up from germline, CDR1 is SGHNT and CDR2 is YYREEE (reference sequence). V was shortened by 0 bases and J by 3 bases, with 9 bases between the two germline ends. The CDR3 extends over 14 amino acids. CDR3 sequence (DNA): TGTGCCAGCAGCTTGGCCGGGATTCACTATGGCTACACCTTC. Protein sequence: CASSLAGIHYGYTF. Full variable domain (remainder filled in from reference TRBV5-4 and TRBJ1-2): ETGVTQSPTHLIKTRGQQVTLRCSSQSGHNTVSWYQQALGQGPQFIFQYYREEENGRGNFPPRFSGLQFPNYSSELNVNALELDDSALYLCASSLAGIHYGYTFGSGTRLTVV.

The table lists this clone with a count of one. The J gene is TRBJ2-1, the V gene TRBV19, with 7 bases identical to TRBD2. CDR3 size: 15 residues. V was clipped by 6 bases and J by 8 bases; unmatched bases: 13. CDR1 is LNHDA, CDR2 SQIVND, per germline (reference sequence). The CDR3 coding sequence is TGTGCCAGTAGCCACGGGGGGAACCTAATCCATGAGCAGTTCTTC. This sequence encodes CASSHGGNLIHEQFF.

The V call is TRBV6-1, the J call TRBJ2-1; TRBD2 aligns across 8 bases. V dropped 2 bases and J dropped 7; count of bases not matched to a gene: 7. CDR1 and CDR2 (germline): MNHNS, SASEGT. CDR3 size: 15 residues. The CDR3 loop is CASSETSGNVNEQFF. CDR3 coding DNA: TGTGCCAGCAGTGAAACTAGCGGAAACGTTAATGAGCAGTTCTTC.

This chain uses TRBV2 with TRBJ1-2, with D hard to call. Germline CDR1 is SNHLY and CDR2 is FYNNEI. Trimming left V 6 bases short and J 3 bases short, with 11 bases between. The CDR3 length is 13 residues. The CDR3 here is CASRGSQDYGYTF. DNA of the CDR3: TGTGCCAGCAGAGGATCGCAGGACTATGGCTACACCTTC.

This rearrangement joins TRBV28 to TRBJ2-3; TRBD2 might be the D (6 bases). This CDR3 has 16 amino acids. Germline lookup yields CDR1 MDHEN and CDR2 SYDVKM. The ends were cut back, 5 bases at V and 6 bases at J, with 21 bases in the middle. The CDR3 nucleotides are TGTGCCAGCAGTCCCTCGGGAGCGGGCCTTGGGGATACGCAGTATTTT. It translates to CASSPSGAGLGDTQYF.

This clone was detected only once. The same CDR3 can be traced to other DNA sequences in this sample. The chain has TRBV19 and TRBJ1-2; D remains unclear. The CDR3 consists of 14 residues. Germline V gene lookup returns CDR1 LNHDA and CDR2 SQIVND (reference sequence). Trimming cost V 3 bases and J 0 bases, with 8 bases left between them. CDR3 sequence: CASSITETNYGYTF. The DNA for the CDR3 is TGTGCCAGTAGTATTACTGAGACTAACTATGGCTACACCTTC.

The chain employs TRBV7-2 and TRBJ2-7; 9 bases agree with TRBD2. Germline V lookup: CDR1 SGHTA, CDR2 FQGNSA. This CDR3 is built from 14 residues. With 3 bases clipped from V and 6 bases from J, the junction kept 6 bases outside the gene matches. The chain's CDR3 is CASSFASGAGEQYV. The CDR3 coding sequence is TGTGCCAGCAGCTTCGCTAGCGGGGCCGGCGAGCAGTACGTC.

The rearrangement uses TRBV7-9 and TRBJ1-1, with D perhaps matching TRBD1 (5 bases). The ends were cut back, 7 bases at V and 1 base at J, with 13 bases in the middle. The CDR3 length is 14 residues. Germline V gene sequence: CDR1 SEHNR, CDR2 FQNEAQ (reference sequence). This chain's CDR3 is CASTPGGTNTEAFF. The CDR3 DNA reads TGTGCCAGCACCCCGGGGGGGACGAACACTGAAGCTTTCTTT.

The gene calls are TRBV7-2 and TRBJ2-3; TRBD2 matches at 9 bases. The CDR3 has 15 residues. Trimming at V came to 4 bases and at J to 2 bases, leaving 4 bases not matched to a gene. Germline CDR1 SGHTA, CDR2 FQGNSA. Here the CDR3 reads CASSWSGGYTDTQYF. In nucleotides, the CDR3 is TGTGCCAGCAGCTGGAGCGGGGGGTACACAGATACGCAGTATTTT.

The rearrangement links TRBV29-1 to TRBJ1-1; the match to TRBD1 covers 11 bases. Losses at the gene ends were 8 bases for V and 0 bases for J; bases not matched to a gene: 5. Germline loops: CDR1 SQVTM, CDR2 ANQGSEA. This CDR3 comprises 14 residues. The CDR3 coding sequence is TGCAGCCTGGGACAGGGGGACATGAACACTGAAGCTTTCTTT. Residues: CSLGQGDMNTEAFF.

The chain uses TRBV5-1 and TRBJ2-7; 10 bases agree with TRBD2. The V gene's germline CDR1 is SGHRS and CDR2 YFSETQ. The CDR3 length is 15 residues. The trim removed 2 bases at V and 4 bases at J, leaving 6 bases unmatched. The CDR3 sequence is CASSFLAGEQYEQYF. Written as DNA, the CDR3 is TGCGCCAGCAGCTTTCTAGCGGGGGAACAATACGAGCAGTACTTC.

The J gene is TRBJ1-5, the V gene TRBV6-2 or TRBV6-3; D may be TRBD1 (5 bases). The CDR3 has 13 amino acids. Trimming took 1 base from V and 5 from J, leaving 6 bases between them. CDR1 and CDR2 from the germline V gene are MNHEY and SVGEGT. In DNA, the CDR3 is TGTGCCAGCAGTTACTTGGGGCATCAGCCCCAGCATTTT. It is translated as CASSYLGHQPQHF.

The chain is built from TRBV28 and TRBJ1-2; D is possibly TRBD1 (5 bases). This CDR3 region has 15 residues. V was pared by 6 bases and J by 5 bases, with 19 bases between. Per germline, CDR1 MDHEN and CDR2 SYDVKM. CDR3 coding DNA: TGTGCCAGCAGGGTACTGGACACTTCCTATTATGGCTACACCTTC. Translation gives CASRVLDTSYYGYTF.

CDR3 loop: CASSLSARVSGANVLTF. DNA for the CDR3: TGTGCCAGCAGCTTGTCGGCCAGGGTATCTGGGGCCAACGTCCTGACTTTC. The chain employs TRBV5-8 and TRBJ2-6, with D perhaps matching TRBD1 (5 bases). The CDR3 spans 17 residues. Germline loops: CDR1 SGHTS, CDR2 YDEGEE. V was shortened by 1 base and J by 1 base, with 12 bases between the two germline ends.

This clone was recorded only once. V gene TRBV28 combines with J gene TRBJ1-4, with 9 bases identical to TRBD1. This CDR3 contains 17 residues. The trim removed 3 bases at V and 1 base at J, leaving 6 bases unmatched. Germline CDR1 and CDR2: MDHEN and SYDVKM. CDR3: CASSFLDRGKTNEKLFF. The DNA of the CDR3 is TGTGCCAGCAGTTTCCTGGACAGGGGCAAAACTAATGAAAAACTGTTTTTT.